Sequencing of this T cell receptor (beta chain) was carried out in a study of CD8 T cells in ankylosing spondylitis. This CDR3 region has 15 residues. Looked up from germline, CDR1 is DFQATT and CDR2 is SNEGSKA (reference sequence). Whole-study results and caveats: Disease-linked clones, CD8+, were relatively rare in peripheral blood. Disease-associated clones were reportedly significantly overrepresented in matched ankylosing spondylitis synovial fluid. A motif in TCR beta, a set of several highly homologous variants, appeared characteristic of ankylosing spondylitis blood.

Scientists made TCR beta libraries using quantitative 5'-RACE with molecular barcodes. TCRdb re-called the 5' RACE reads with MiXCR, one entry per CDR3 protein. Among roughly 97,000 distinct CDR3 sequences listed, roughly 8.3% were seen once. This clonotype was counted between two and nine times. Its target is not known. Its ends do not fully match the called genes, so a read error is possible. This chain uses TRBV20-1 with TRBJ2-5; perhaps D is TRBD1 or TRBD2 (5 bases each). The sample taken for sequencing was blood, either unsorted or a sorted T cell fraction (not recorded which). The sequence derives from a male donor with ankylosing spondylitis or in good health (not recorded which). The CDR3 sequence: CCARDQPVVRETQYF. DNA of the CDR3: TGCTGTGCTCGGGACCAACCGGTAGTTCGGGAGACCCAGTACTTC.